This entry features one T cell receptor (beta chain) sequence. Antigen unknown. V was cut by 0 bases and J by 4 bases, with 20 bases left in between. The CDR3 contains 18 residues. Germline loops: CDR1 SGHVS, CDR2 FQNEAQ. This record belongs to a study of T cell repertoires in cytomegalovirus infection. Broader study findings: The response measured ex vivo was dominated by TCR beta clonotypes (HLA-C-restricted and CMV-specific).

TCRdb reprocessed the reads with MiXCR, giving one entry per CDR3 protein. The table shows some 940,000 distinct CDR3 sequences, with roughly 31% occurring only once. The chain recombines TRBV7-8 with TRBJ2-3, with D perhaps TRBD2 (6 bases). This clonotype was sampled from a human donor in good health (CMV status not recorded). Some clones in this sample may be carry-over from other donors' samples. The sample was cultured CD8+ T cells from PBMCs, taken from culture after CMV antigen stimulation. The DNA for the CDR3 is TGTGCCAGCAGCTTAGCCCCCTTAGGTGGTGGGGAGGCAGATACGCAGTATTTT. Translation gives CASSLAPLGGGEADTQYF. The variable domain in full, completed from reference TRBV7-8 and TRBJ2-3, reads GAGVSQSPRYKVAKRGQDVALRCDPISGHVSLFWYQQALGQGPEFLTYFQNEAQLDKSGLPSDRFFAERPEGSVSTLKIQRTQQEDSAVYLCASSLAPLGGGEADTQYFGPGTRLTVL.